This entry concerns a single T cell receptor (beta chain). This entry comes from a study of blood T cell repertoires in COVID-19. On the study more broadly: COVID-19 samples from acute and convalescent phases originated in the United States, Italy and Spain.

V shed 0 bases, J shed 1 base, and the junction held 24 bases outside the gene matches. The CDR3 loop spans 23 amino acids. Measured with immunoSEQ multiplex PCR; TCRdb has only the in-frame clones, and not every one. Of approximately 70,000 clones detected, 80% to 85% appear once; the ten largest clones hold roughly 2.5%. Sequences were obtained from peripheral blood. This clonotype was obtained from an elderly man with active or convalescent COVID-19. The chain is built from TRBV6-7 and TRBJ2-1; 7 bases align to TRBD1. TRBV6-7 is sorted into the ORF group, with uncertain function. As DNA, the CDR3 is TGTGCCAGCAGTTACTCCCGGGACAGAGGGCCCCGTGTTGGGTTCGGGTCCTACAATGAGCAGTTCTTC. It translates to CASSYSRDRGPRVGFGSYNEQFF.